This T cell receptor beta chain was sequenced during a study of cytomegalovirus exposure and HLA in healthy donors. The CDR3 contains 13 residues. Trimming took off 2 bases at V and 7 bases at J, with 11 bases between the two ends. Germline V lookup: CDR1 SGHTA, CDR2 FQGTGA. Use of 60 Vbeta and 13 Jbeta primers characterized the PCR. The table came from immunoSEQ multiplex PCR; TCRdb's copy has only in-frame clones and leaves some out. The data show 170,000 or so clones, around four fifths seen once. The rearrangement links TRBV7-3 to TRBJ2-5; possible D gene TRBD2, 5 bases. The sequenced sample was PBMCs. This receptor was obtained from a woman between 45 and 65 years old in good health and CMV-seropositive. The CDR3 nucleotides read TGTGCCAGCAGCTTAGGAACCGAGGGGACCCAGTACTTC. Encoded protein: CASSLGTEGTQYF.